One and the same sample provided the 21 T cell receptor beta chains below, sequenced in a study of blood T cell repertoires in COVID-19. TCRdb keeps only in-frame clones here, not all; method: immunoSEQ multiplex PCR. The sample gives 150,000 to 200,000 clones, about 85% of which show up once; just under 25% is in the top ten. The sample consisted of PBMCs or T cells enriched from blood (not recorded which). The receptors stem from a woman aged 40-49 years in a cohort exposed to, infected with or recovered from COVID-19 (not recorded which).

The chain joins TRBV5-6 to TRBJ1-2; tentative D call: TRBD1 (6 bases). Germline CDR1 SGHDT, CDR2 YYEEEE. CDR3 length: 16 amino acids. V was clipped by 3 bases and J by 5 bases, with 20 bases between them. The CDR3 DNA sequence: TGTGCCAGCAGCTCTTCTTTATCCGACAGGCTTTATGGCTACACCTTC. Its translation is CASSSSLSDRLYGYTF.

This clone showed up just once. The V gene is TRBV5-1, the J gene TRBJ1-3, with TRBD1 as a possible D gene (6 bases). This CDR3 is 15 amino acids long. Per the germline V gene, CDR1 is SGHRS and CDR2 is YFSETQ. Deletions cut 2 bases from V and 4 bases from J, with 13 bases between. The CDR3 bases are TGCGCCAGCAGCTTTCAGGGGATGGGAGGAAACACCATATATTTT. Residues: CASSFQGMGGNTIYF. The whole variable domain, filled in from reference TRBV5-1 and TRBJ1-3, reads KAGVTQTPRYLIKTRGQQVTLSCSPISGHRSVSWYQQTPGQGLQFLFEYFSETQRNKGNFPGRFSGRQFSNSRSEMNVSTLELGDSALYLCASSFQGMGGNTIYFGEGSWLTVV.

This chain joins TRBV7-9 and TRBJ1-2; TRBD1 is a possible D gene (5 bases). V shed 5 bases and J shed 0 bases, with 13 bases lying between them. The V gene's germline CDR1 is SEHNR and CDR2 FQNEAQ (reference sequence). This CDR3 spans 15 amino acids. Written as DNA, the CDR3 is TGTGCCAGCAGCCCCTCGGGGGTACCTAACTATGGCTACACCTTC. This codes for CASSPSGVPNYGYTF.

This chain connects TRBV6-2 or TRBV6-3 to TRBJ2-4; D not certain. V lost 0 bases and J 6 bases, leaving 9 bases between the germline ends. CDR3 length equals 14 residues. CDR1 is MNHEY and CDR2 is SVGEGT in the germline V gene. The CDR3 spells CASSYSEVINIQYF. The DNA of the CDR3 is TGTGCCAGCAGTTACTCCGAGGTCATAAACATTCAGTACTTC.

The chain employs TRBV7-9 and TRBJ1-5; TRBD1 agrees at 9 bases. Germline V gene data show CDR1 as SEHNR and CDR2 as FQNEAQ (reference sequence). Trimming at V came to 4 bases and at J to 15 bases, leaving 7 bases not matched to a gene. The CDR3 has 12 residues. This CDR3 is CASSSTGGIVHF. For the CDR3, the DNA is TGTGCCAGCAGCTCAACAGGGGGCATCGTGCATTTT.

The chain combines TRBV2 with TRBJ2-3; 8 bases agree with TRBD1. This CDR3 region has 14 residues. J gave up 6 bases and V 6 bases, and 8 bases lay outside the gene matches. Germline lookup yields CDR1 SNHLY and CDR2 FYNNEI. The CDR3 is CASRDRDLPDTQYF. Written as DNA, the CDR3 is TGTGCCAGCAGGGACAGGGACCTCCCGGATACGCAGTATTTT.

This sequence joins TRBV2 and TRBJ2-2, with D possibly TRBD2 on 6 matching bases. Trimming left V 6 bases short and J 6 bases short, with 11 bases between. CDR1 is SNHLY, CDR2 FYNNEI, per germline. The CDR3 runs 13 residues. DNA for the CDR3: TGTGCCAGCAGGGAGGGGTCGGCCGGGGAGCTGTTTTTT. This sequence encodes CASREGSAGELFF.

V is TRBV12-3 or TRBV12-4 and J is TRBJ2-7; D not resolved. There are 13 residues in the CDR3. Trimming removed 5 bases at V and 4 bases at J, with 12 bases between. CDR3 in DNA: TGTGCCAGCAGTCTAACCGGTCCTTACGAGCAGTACTTC. Its translation: CASSLTGPYEQYF.

The rearrangement joins TRBV5-6 to TRBJ2-3; TRBD2 agrees at 7 bases. J lost 0 bases, V lost 3 bases, and 10 bases had no gene match. CDR3 size: 17 residues. The V gene's germline CDR1 is SGHDT and CDR2 YYEEEE. The CDR3 bases are TGTGCCAGCAGCTACCAGGGTCTAGCGGCTAGCACAGATACGCAGTATTTT. It encodes CASSYQGLAASTDTQYF.

The chain couples TRBV7-9 to TRBJ2-1; 8 nucleotides align to TRBD2. Germline V gene sequence: CDR1 SEHNR, CDR2 FQNEAQ (reference sequence). The CDR3 length is 15 residues. The V and J ends lost 0 bases and 3 bases, in that order; junction bases with no gene match: 1. The CDR3 bases are TGTGCCAGCAGCTTAGCGGGACTAGTCTACAATGAGCAGTTCTTC. Translating gives CASSLAGLVYNEQFF.

This sequence joins TRBV30 and TRBJ2-2; D is possibly TRBD1 (5 bases). This CDR3 comprises 14 residues. Trimming removed 1 base from V and 8 bases from J, with 14 bases in between. CDR1 GTSNPN and CDR2 SVGIG come from the germline V gene (reference sequence). DNA for the CDR3: TGTGCCTGGAGTGCCCTAAGGGGAAGGGGGGAGCTGTTTTTT. This encodes CAWSALRGRGELFF. Looking up the rest from reference TRBV30 and TRBJ2-2 gives the full variable domain: SQTIHQWPATLVQPVGSPLSLECTVEGTSNPNLYWYRQAAGRGLQLLFYSVGIGQISSEVPQNLSASRPQDRQFILSSKKLLLSDSGFYLCAWSALRGRGELFFGEGSRLTVL.

The chain couples TRBV4-3 to TRBJ1-6; 11 bases agree with TRBD1. This CDR3 is built from 16 residues. The junction had 7 bases not matched to a gene; V was cut back by 4 bases and J by 8 bases. Per the germline V gene, CDR1 is LGHNA and CDR2 is YSLEER. CDR3 bases: TGCGCCAGCAGCCGCTTCCGGGACAGGGGGGATTCACCCCTCCACTTT. Protein: CASSRFRDRGDSPLHF.

The J gene is TRBJ1-5, the V gene TRBV4-1; 7 bases align to TRBD1. CDR3 length: 16 amino acids. Germline V gene sequence: CDR1 MGHRA, CDR2 YSYEKL. The trim removed 4 bases at V and 4 bases at J, leaving 10 bases unmatched. The CDR3: CASSPYYAGGNQPQHF. As DNA, the CDR3 is TGCGCCAGCAGCCCCTATTACGCAGGGGGAAATCAGCCCCAGCATTTT.

This clone was observed a single time. The rearrangement joins TRBV5-1 to TRBJ2-1; TRBD2 aligns across 7 bases. J lost 2 bases, V lost 0 bases, and 5 bases had no gene match. CDR1 is SGHRS and CDR2 is YFSETQ in the germline V gene. CDR3 length: 16 residues. In DNA, the CDR3 is TGCGCCAGCAGCTTGGTCGAACTAGCGACCTACAATGAGCAGTTCTTC. This translates into CASSLVELATYNEQFF.

The chain combines TRBV11-2 with TRBJ1-1; TRBD1 agrees at 8 bases. The length of the CDR3 is 15 residues. Trimming cost V 4 bases and J 1 base; bases outside gene matches: 5. Germline loops: CDR1 SGHAT, CDR2 FQNNGV. The CDR3 DNA follows: TGTGCCAGCAGCTCGCGGACAGGGCGGAACACTGAAGCTTTCTTT. Its translation is CASSSRTGRNTEAFF.

The chain employs TRBV6-5 and TRBJ2-7; tentatively, D is TRBD2 (5 bases). The length of the CDR3 is 14 residues. Germline loops: CDR1 MNHEY, CDR2 SVGAGI. Trimming shortened V by 6 bases and J by 2 bases, and 14 bases separated the two germline ends. CDR3 sequence: CASSLTRDAYEQYF. CDR3 DNA sequence: TGTGCCAGCAGCCTCACTAGGGATGCCTACGAGCAGTACTTC.

A remark on this clone: The same CDR3 arises from other DNA sequences in this sample as well. V is TRBV5-1 and J is TRBJ1-2; D gene unclear. The V end lost 0 bases, the J end lost 4 bases, and 4 bases lay between the germline ends. CDR3 length equals 12 residues. Germline loops: CDR1 SGHRS, CDR2 YFSETQ. The CDR3 DNA reads as TGCGCCAGCAGCTTGGACAGCTATGGCTACACCTTC. It translates to CASSLDSYGYTF.

J is TRBJ2-3 and V is TRBV7-2, with D hard to call. Germline V gene sequence: CDR1 SGHTA, CDR2 FQGNSA. This CDR3 is 18 amino acids long. V was cut by 3 bases and J by 2 bases, with 21 bases left in between. The CDR3 sequence is CASSLTQRSTPYTDTQYF. As DNA, the CDR3 is TGTGCCAGCAGCTTGACTCAACGAAGCACACCATACACAGATACGCAGTATTTT.

The V call is TRBV11-3, the J call TRBJ2-7, with 9 nucleotides matching TRBD1. Trimming cost V 5 bases and J 4 bases; bases outside gene matches: 6. The CDR3 loop spans 14 amino acids. Germline values: CDR1 SGHNT, CDR2 YENEEA. DNA of the CDR3: TGTGCCAGCAGCCTTCCCGGGACAGGGTACGAGCAGTACTTC. Protein product: CASSLPGTGYEQYF.

The chain couples TRBV5-1 to TRBJ2-1, with 9 positions matching TRBD2. Per the germline V gene, CDR1 is SGHRS and CDR2 is YFSETQ. Unmatched junction bases numbered 6, after V lost 2 bases and J lost 9 bases. The CDR3 runs 14 residues. CDR3 residues: CASSLKTSGSEQFF. The DNA of the CDR3 is TGCGCCAGCAGCTTAAAGACTAGCGGTAGTGAGCAGTTCTTC.

V usage is TRBV30 and J usage is TRBJ1-2, with no clear D. The CDR3 has 11 residues. Germline V gene sequence: CDR1 GTSNPN, CDR2 SVGIG (reference sequence). With 8 bases removed from V and 1 base from J, the gap between germline ends came to 8 bases. The CDR3, as DNA: TGTGCCGAGGGTCTTAACTATGGCTACACCTTC. Translation gives CAEGLNYGYTF.